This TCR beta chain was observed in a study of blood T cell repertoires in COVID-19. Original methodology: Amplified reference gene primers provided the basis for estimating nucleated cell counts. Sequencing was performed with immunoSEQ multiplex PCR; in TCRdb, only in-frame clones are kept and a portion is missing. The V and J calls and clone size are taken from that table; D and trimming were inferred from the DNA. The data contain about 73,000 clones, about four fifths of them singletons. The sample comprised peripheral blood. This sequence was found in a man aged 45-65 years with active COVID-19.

The DNA for the CDR3 is TGCGCCACAAGCAAGTCAGGGTACGGGACTGAAGCTTTCTTT. This gives the protein CATSKSGYGTEAFF. The chain links TRBV5-1 to TRBJ1-1; a weak D match, TRBD1 (5 bases). With 9 bases removed from V and 5 bases from J, the gap between germline ends came to 20 bases. The CDR3 totals 14 residues. Germline V gene lookup returns CDR1 SGHRS and CDR2 YFSETQ.